The next 5 T cell receptor beta chains were all read from a single sample in a study of spatial heterogeneity in lung cancer. These receptors have no identified antigens. TCRdb used MiXCR to reprocess the 5' RACE reads, holding one entry per CDR3 protein. The sample records about 10,000 distinct CDR3 sequences, about 6.3% being singletons. Study-level results: Tumor mutation counts were tracked by expanded intratumoral alpha and beta TCR counts.

This sample's time point: sample taken at primary tumor resection. The sample consisted of lung tumor tissue, taken at surgery. These receptors were taken from a male donor with early-stage non-small cell lung cancer.

This clonotype was observed many times. The chain employs TRBV28 and TRBJ2-7; 12 bases match TRBD2. The CDR3 is made up of 15 amino acids. The V gene's germline CDR1 is MDHEN and CDR2 SYDVKM. Losses at the gene ends were 6 bases for V and 0 bases for J; bases not matched to a gene: 3. The CDR3 coding sequence is TGTGCCAGCAGGCTGACTAGCGGGAGCTCCTACGAGCAGTACTTC. It encodes CASRLTSGSSYEQYF.

Ten or more counts support this clonotype. The rearrangement uses TRBV5-1 and TRBJ2-2, with D perhaps TRBD2 (5 bases). V lost 3 bases to trimming and J lost 0 bases, with 15 bases between them. The CDR3 contains 17 residues. Germline V gene data show CDR1 as SGHRS and CDR2 as YFSETQ. The CDR3 here is CASSYVGGPANTGELFF. As DNA, the CDR3 is TGCGCCAGCAGCTACGTGGGCGGGCCCGCGAACACCGGGGAGCTGTTTTTT. Complete variable domain (other parts from reference TRBV5-1 and TRBJ2-2): KAGVTQTPRYLIKTRGQQVTLSCSPISGHRSVSWYQQTPGQGLQFLFEYFSETQRNKGNFPGRFSGRQFSNSRSEMNVSTLELGDSALYLCASSYVGGPANTGELFFGEGSRLTVL.

This clonotype was seen ten or more times. The chain links TRBV20-1 to TRBJ1-1; 7 bases are a match to TRBD1. Germline V CDR1 and CDR2: DFQATT, SNEGSKA (reference sequence). The V gene end was trimmed by 2 bases and the J gene end by 4 bases; junction bases not matched to a gene: 10. This CDR3 is 15 amino acids long. CDR3 DNA sequence: TGCAGTGCTAGATCCCAGACAGGGTATGGCACTGAAGCTTTCTTT. Encoded protein: CSARSQTGYGTEAFF.

This clonotype was recorded many times. The V call is TRBV10-3, the J call TRBJ2-7; TRBD2 might be the D (5 bases). V gave up 0 bases and J gave up 4 bases, with 19 bases separating them. There are 17 residues in the CDR3. The germline gives CDR1 ENHRY, CDR2 SYGVKD. The DNA for the CDR3 is TGTGCCATCAGTGAGTCGGACCTTGGGTTCAGAGGGTACGAGCAGTACTTC. As protein: CAISESDLGFRGYEQYF.

This clonotype was seen ten or more times. The chain uses TRBV15 and TRBJ2-7; D remains unclear. Trimming shortened V by 1 base and J by 1 base, and 8 bases separated the two germline ends. Germline CDR1 is LNHNV and CDR2 is YYDKDF (reference sequence). This CDR3 is built from 14 residues. CDR3 DNA sequence: TGTGCCACCAGCAGAGGACGCCGTTCCTACGAGCAGTACGTC. Translating it yields CATSRGRRSYEQYV.